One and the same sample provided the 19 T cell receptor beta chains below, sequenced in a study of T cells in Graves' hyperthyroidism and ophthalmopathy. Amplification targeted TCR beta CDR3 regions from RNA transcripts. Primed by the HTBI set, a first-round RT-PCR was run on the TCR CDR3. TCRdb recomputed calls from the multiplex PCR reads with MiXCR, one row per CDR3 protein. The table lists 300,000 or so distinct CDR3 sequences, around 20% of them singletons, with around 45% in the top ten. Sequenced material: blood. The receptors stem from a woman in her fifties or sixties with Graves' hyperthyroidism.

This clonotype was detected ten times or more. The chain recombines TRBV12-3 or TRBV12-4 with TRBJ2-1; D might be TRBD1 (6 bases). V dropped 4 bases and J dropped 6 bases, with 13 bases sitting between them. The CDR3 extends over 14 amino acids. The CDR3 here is CASSSTGVGNEQFF. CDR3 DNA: TGTGCCAGCAGTTCGACAGGAGTAGGCAATGAGCAGTTCTTC.

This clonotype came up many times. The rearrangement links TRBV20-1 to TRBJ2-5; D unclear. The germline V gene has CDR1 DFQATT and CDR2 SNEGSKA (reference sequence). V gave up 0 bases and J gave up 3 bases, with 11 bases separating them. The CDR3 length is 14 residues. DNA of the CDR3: TGCAGTGCTAGAGATCAAACCCTCGAAGAGACCCAGTACTTC. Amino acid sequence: CSARDQTLEETQYF.

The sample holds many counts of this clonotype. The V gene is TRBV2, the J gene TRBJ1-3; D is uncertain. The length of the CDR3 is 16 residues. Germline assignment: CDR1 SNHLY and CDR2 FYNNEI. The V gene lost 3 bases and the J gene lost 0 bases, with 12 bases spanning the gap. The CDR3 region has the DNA TGTGCCAGCAGTGACGTGGACGGAAACTCTGGAAACACCATATATTTT. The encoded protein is CASSDVDGNSGNTIYF.

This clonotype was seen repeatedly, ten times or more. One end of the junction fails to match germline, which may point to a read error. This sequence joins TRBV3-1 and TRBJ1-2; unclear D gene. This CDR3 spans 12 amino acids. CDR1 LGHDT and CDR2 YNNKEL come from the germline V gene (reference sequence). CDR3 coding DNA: TGTGCCAGCACCCAACGAGGTCGCAGGTCCACCTTC. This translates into CASTQRGRRSTF.

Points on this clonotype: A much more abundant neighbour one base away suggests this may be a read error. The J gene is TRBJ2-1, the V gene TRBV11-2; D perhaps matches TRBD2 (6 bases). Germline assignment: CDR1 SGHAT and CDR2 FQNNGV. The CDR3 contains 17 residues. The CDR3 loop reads CASSSYSGGYSYNEQSF. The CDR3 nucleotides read TGTGCCAGCAGCTCCTATTCCGGGGGTTACTCCTACAATGAGCAGTCCTTC. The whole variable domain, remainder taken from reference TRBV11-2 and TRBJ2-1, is EAGVAQSPRYKIIEKRQSVAFWCNPISGHATLYWYQQILGQGPKLLIQFQNNGVVDDSQLPKDRFSAERLKGVDSTLKIQPAKLEDSAVYLCASSSYSGGYSYNEQSFGPGTRLTVL.

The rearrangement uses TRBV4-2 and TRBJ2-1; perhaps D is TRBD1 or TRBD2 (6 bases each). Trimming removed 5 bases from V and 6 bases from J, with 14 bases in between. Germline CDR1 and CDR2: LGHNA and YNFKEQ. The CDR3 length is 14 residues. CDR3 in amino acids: CASSTGGAGNEQFF. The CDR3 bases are TGTGCCAGCAGCACCGGGGGCGCGGGCAATGAGCAGTTCTTC.

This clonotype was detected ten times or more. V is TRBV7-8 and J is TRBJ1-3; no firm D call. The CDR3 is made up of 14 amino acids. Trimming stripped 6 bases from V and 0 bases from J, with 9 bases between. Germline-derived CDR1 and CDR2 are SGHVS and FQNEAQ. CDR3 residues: CASRTRFSGNTIYF. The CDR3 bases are TGTGCCAGCAGAACTCGGTTCTCTGGAAACACCATATATTTT.

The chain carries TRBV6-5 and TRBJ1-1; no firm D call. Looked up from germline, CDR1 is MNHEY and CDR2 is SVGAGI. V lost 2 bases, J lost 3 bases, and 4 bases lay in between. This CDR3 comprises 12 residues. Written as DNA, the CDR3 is TGTGCCAGCAGTTACGGTGACACTGAAGCTTTCTTT. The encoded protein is CASSYGDTEAFF.

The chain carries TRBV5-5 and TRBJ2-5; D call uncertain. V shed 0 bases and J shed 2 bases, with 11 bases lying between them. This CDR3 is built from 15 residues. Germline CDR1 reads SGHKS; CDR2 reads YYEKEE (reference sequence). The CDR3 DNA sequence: TGTGCCAGCAGCTTGGTTTCAGGCCGGCAAGAGACCCAGTACTTC. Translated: CASSLVSGRQETQYF. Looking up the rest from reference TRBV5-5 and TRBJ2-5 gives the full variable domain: DAGVTQSPTHLIKTRGQQVTLRCSPISGHKSVSWYQQVLGQGPQFIFQYYEKEERGRGNFPDRFSARQFPNYSSELNVNALLLGDSALYLCASSLVSGRQETQYFGPGTRLLVL.

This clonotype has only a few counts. The CDR3 here is CASRPHTGLQETQYF. The CDR3, as DNA: TGTGCCAGCAGACCCCATACAGGGTTACAAGAGACCCAGTACTTC. The chain combines TRBV7-9 with TRBJ2-5, with D possibly matching TRBD1 (6 bases). Looked up from germline, CDR1 is SEHNR and CDR2 is FQNEAQ (reference sequence). This CDR3 comprises 15 residues. V was shortened by 6 bases and J by 2 bases, with 16 bases between the two germline ends.

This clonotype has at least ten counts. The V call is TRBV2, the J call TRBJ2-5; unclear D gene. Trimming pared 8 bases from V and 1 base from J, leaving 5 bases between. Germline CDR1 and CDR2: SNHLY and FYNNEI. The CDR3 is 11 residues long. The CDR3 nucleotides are TGTGCCAGCCGGGTCCAAGAGACCCAGTACTTC. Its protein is CASRVQETQYF.

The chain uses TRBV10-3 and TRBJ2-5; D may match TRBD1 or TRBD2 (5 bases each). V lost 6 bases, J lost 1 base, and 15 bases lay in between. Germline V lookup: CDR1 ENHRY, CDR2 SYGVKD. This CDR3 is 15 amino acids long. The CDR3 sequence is CAISGASTSQETQYF. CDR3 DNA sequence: TGTGCCATCAGCGGGGCCTCCACCTCCCAAGAGACCCAGTACTTC.

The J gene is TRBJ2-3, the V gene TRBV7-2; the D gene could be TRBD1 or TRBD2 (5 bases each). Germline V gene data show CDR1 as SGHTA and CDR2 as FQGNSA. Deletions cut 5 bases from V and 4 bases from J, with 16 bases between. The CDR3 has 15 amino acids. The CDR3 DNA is TGTGCCAGCAGCGAGGGACCAAACCCCGCAGATACGCAGTATTTT. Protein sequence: CASSEGPNPADTQYF.

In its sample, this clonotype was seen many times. The CDR3 DNA is TGTGCCAGCAGTTACGGACTAGCCCGTCAAGAGACCCAGTACTTC. Translation gives CASSYGLARQETQYF. The V gene is TRBV6-6, the J gene TRBJ2-5; 8 nucleotides line up with TRBD2. The CDR3 sequence is 15 residues long. CDR1 is MNHNY and CDR2 is SVGAGI in the germline V gene (reference sequence). V gave up 2 bases and J gave up 2 bases; unmatched junction bases: 4.

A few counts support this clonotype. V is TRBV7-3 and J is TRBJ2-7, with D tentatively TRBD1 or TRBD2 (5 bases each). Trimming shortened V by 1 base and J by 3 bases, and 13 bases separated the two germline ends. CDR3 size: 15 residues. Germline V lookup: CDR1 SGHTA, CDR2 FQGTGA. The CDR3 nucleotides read TGTGCCAGCAGCTTAAATGGAGGTCAGGGCTACGAGCAGTACTTC. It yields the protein CASSLNGGQGYEQYF.

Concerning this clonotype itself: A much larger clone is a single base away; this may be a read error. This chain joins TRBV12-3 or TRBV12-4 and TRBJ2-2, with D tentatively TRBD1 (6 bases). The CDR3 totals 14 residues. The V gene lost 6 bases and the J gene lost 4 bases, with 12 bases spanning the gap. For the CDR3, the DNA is TGTGCCAGCAGGGGGACATGGCGCACCGGGGAGCTGTTTTTT. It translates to CASRGTWRTGELFF.

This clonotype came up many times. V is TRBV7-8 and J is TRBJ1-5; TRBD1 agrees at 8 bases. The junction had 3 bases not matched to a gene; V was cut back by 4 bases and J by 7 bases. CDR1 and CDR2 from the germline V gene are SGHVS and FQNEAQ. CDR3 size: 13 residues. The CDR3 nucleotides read TGTGCCAGCAGCTACGACAGGGGCCAGCCCCAGCATTTT. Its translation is CASSYDRGQPQHF. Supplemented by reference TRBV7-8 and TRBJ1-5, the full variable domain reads GAGVSQSPRYKVAKRGQDVALRCDPISGHVSLFWYQQALGQGPEFLTYFQNEAQLDKSGLPSDRFFAERPEGSVSTLKIQRTQQEDSAVYLCASSYDRGQPQHFGDGTRLSIL.

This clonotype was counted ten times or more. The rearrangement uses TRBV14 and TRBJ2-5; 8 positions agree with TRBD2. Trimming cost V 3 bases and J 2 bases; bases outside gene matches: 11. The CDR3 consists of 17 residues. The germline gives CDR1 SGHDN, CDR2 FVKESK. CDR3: CASSHAGRAPKQETQYF. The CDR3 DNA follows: TGTGCCAGCAGCCACGCCGGGAGGGCCCCTAAACAAGAGACCCAGTACTTC.

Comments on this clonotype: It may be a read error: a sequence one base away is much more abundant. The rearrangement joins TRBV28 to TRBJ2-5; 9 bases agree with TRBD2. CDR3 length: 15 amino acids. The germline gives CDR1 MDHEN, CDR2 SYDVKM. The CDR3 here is CTSLFGGAGGETQYF. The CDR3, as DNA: TGTACCAGTCTATTTGGAGGAGCGGGGGGAGAGACCCAGTACTTC.